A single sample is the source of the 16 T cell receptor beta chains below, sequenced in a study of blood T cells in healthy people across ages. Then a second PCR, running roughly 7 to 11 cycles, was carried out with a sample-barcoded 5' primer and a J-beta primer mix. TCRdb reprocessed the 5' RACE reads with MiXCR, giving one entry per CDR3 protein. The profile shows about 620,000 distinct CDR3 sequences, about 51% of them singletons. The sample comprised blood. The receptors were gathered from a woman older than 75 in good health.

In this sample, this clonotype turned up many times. CDR3 amino acids: CSANDGRSLGEQYF. The CDR3 bases are TGCAGTGCAAACGACGGACGATCCTTGGGGGAGCAGTACTTC. The chain recombines TRBV20-1 with TRBJ2-4; D is perhaps TRBD1 or TRBD2 (5 bases each). The CDR3 runs to 14 residues. Germline CDR1 is DFQATT and CDR2 is SNEGSKA (reference sequence). V was trimmed by 6 bases and J by 13 bases, leaving 25 bases between them.

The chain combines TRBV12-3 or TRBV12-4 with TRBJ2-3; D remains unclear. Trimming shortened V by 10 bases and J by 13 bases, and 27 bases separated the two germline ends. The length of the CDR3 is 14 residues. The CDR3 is CATTPFLTADAEYF. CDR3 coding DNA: TGTGCCACCACTCCCTTTCTAACAGCAGATGCGGAGTATTTT.

Written as DNA, the CDR3 is TGTGCCAGCAGCCAAGAGAGGTCCGCCAGCTCCTACAATGAGCAGTTCTTC. This encodes CASSQERSASSYNEQFF. V usage is TRBV14 and J usage is TRBJ2-1, with D unresolved. CDR3 length equals 17 residues. CDR1 and CDR2 (germline): SGHDN, FVKESK. Trimming removed 0 bases from V and 0 bases from J, with 12 bases in between. The full variable domain, in which reference TRBV14 and TRBJ2-1 provide the parts outside the CDR3, is EAGVTQFPSHSVIEKGQTVTLRCDPISGHDNLYWYRRVMGKEIKFLLHFVKESKQDESGMPNNRFLAERTGGTYSTLKVQPAELEDSGVYFCASSQERSASSYNEQFFGPGTRLTVL.

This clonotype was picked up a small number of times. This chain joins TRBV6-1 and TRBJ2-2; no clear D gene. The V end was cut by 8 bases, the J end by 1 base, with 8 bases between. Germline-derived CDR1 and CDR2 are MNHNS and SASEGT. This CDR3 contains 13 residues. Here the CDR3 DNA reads TGTGCCAGCTTTGACGGGAACACCGGGGAGCTGTTTTTT. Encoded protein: CASFDGNTGELFF.

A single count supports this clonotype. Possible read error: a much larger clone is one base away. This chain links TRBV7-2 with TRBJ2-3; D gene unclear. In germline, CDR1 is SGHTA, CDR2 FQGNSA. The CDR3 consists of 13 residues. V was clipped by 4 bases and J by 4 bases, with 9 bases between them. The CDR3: CASSSPLSDTQYF. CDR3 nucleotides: TGTGCCAGCAGCTCGCCACTCTCAGATACGCAGTATTTT.

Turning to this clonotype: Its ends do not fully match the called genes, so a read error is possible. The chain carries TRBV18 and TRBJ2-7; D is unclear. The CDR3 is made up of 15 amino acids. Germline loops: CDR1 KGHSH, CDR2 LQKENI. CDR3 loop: CASPQPARSSYVQYF. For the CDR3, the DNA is TGTGCCAGCCCACAGCCTGCGCGAAGCTCCTACGTGCAGTACTTC.

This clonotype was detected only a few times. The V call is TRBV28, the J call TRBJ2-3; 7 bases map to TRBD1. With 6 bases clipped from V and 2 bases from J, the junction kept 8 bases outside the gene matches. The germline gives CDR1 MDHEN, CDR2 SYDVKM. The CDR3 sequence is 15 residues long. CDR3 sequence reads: CASRKAGTVTDTQYF. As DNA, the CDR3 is TGTGCCAGCAGGAAAGCAGGGACAGTCACAGATACGCAGTATTTT.

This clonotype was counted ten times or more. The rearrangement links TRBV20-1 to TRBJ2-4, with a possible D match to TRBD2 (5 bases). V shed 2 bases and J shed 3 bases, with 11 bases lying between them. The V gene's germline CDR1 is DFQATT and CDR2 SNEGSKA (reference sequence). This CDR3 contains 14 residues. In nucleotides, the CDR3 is TGCAGTGCTAGAACTCCGGCGGGCAAAAACATTCAGTACTTC. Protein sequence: CSARTPAGKNIQYF.

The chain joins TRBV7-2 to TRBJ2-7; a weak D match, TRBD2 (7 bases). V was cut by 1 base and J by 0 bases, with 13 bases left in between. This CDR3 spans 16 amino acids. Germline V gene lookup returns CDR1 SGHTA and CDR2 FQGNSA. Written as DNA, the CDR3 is TGTGCCAGCAGCTTAGGGGGGGGCGCAAGCTCCTACGAGCAGTACTTC. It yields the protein CASSLGGGASSYEQYF.

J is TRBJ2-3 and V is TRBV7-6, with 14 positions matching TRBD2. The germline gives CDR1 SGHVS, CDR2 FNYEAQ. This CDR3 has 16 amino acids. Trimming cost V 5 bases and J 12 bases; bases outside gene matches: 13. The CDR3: CASSPGTSGSTDKQYF. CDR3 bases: TGTGCCAGCAGCCCCGGGACTAGCGGGAGCACAGATAAACAGTATTTT.

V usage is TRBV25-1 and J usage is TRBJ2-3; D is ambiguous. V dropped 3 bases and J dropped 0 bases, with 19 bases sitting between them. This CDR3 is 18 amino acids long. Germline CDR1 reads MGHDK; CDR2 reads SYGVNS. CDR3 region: CASSDERGRIASTDTQYF. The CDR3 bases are TGTGCCAGCAGTGACGAACGCGGACGCATCGCTAGCACAGATACGCAGTATTTT.

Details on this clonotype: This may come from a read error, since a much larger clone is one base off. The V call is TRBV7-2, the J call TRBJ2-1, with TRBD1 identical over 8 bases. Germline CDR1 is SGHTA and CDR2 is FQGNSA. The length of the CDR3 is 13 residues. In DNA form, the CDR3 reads TGTGCCGGCAGCCTACAGGGGGGTAATGAGCAGTTCTTC. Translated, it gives CAGSLQGGNEQFF. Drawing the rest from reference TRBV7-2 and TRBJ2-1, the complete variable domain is GAGVSQSPSNKVTEKGKDVELRCDPISGHTALYWYRQSLGQGLEFLIYFQGNSAPDKSGLPSDRFSAERTGGSVSTLTIQRTQQEDSAVYLCAGSLQGGNEQFFGPGTRLTVL.

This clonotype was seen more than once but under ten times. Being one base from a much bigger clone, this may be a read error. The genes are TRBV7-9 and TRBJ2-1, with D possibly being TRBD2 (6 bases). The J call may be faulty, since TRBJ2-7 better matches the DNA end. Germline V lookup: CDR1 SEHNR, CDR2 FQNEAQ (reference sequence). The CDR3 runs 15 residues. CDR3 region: CASSLALGGPNEQYF. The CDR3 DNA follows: TGTGCCAGCAGCTTAGCTCTCGGGGGTCCCAATGAGCAGTACTTC.

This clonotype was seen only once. CDR3 sequence reads: CASSRISGGYGYTF. Written as DNA, the CDR3 is TGTGCCAGCAGTCGCATTTCCGGGGGGTATGGCTACACCTTC. This chain uses TRBV6-6 with TRBJ1-2, with D perhaps TRBD1 (5 bases). This CDR3 spans 14 amino acids. The V end lost 5 bases, the J end lost 5 bases, and 15 bases lay between the germline ends. The germline CDR1 and CDR2 sequences are MNHNY and SVGAGI (reference sequence).

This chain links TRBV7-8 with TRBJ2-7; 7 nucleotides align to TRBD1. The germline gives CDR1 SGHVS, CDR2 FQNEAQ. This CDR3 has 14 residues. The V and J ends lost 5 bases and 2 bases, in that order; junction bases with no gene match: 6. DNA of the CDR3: TGTGCCAGCAGCGACGGGACAGCTGCCTACGAGCAGTACTTC. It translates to CASSDGTAAYEQYF.

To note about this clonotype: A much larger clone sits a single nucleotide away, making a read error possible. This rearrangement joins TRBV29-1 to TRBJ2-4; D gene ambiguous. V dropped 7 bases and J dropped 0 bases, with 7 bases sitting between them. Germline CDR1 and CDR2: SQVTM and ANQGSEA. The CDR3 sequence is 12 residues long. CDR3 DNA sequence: TGCAGCGCTAACATAGCCAAAAACATTCAGTACTTC. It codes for CSANIAKNIQYF.